These T cell receptor beta chains were read from a single sample in a study of early T cells in non-severe SARS-CoV-2 infection. TCRdb ran MiXCR on the 5' RACE reads and lists one entry per CDR3 protein. The sample lists tens of thousands of distinct CDR3 sequences; about an eighth were seen once. The sample consisted of whole blood. The receptor source for this set is an adult who was a healthcare worker with PCR-confirmed SARS-CoV-2 infection or an uninfected control (not recorded which). Both conserved end residues are part of each CDR3. D genes are given only for firm matches. Where a row states a size, it is once, few, many or the class of an expanded clone; other rows omit it.

clone_size	d_call	v_call	j_call	cdr3_nt	cdr3_aa
few	NA	TRBV6-2/TRBV6-3	TRBJ2-7	TGTGCCAGCACGCCCCGGGCGGCCCGGCAGCGTGGCGGGCAGTACTTC	CASTPRAARQRGGQYF
many	TRBD1	TRBV7-9	TRBJ2-7	TGTGCCAGCAGCCCACCGACCCACGCAGGGACAGGGTACGAGCAGTACTTC	CASSPPTHAGTGYEQYF
many	NA	TRBV3-1	TRBJ1-1	TGTGCCAGCAGCCAAGATACAGGGTGGTCTGAAGCTTTCTTT	CASSQDTGWSEAFF
few	NA	TRBV6-2/TRBV6-3	TRBJ1-2	TGTGCCAGCAGCTTGCGCGGGGAATCTGGTGGCTACACCTTC	CASSLRGESGGYTF
NA	TRBD1	TRBV7-2	TRBJ2-7	TGTGCCAGCAGCTTGGACAGGACATCCTACGAGCAGTACTTC	CASSLDRTSYEQYF
few	NA	TRBV20-1	TRBJ2-5	TGCAGTGCTGATTGGTTGGGAGGAAACCAAGAGACCCAGTACTTC	CSADWLGGNQETQYF
many	NA	TRBV6-6	TRBJ1-1	TGTGCCAGCAGTTCCAGGAGGCCAACCACGTCTGAAGCTTTCTTT	CASSSRRPTTSEAFF
many	NA	TRBV5-1	TRBJ2-1	TGCGCCAGCAGCCTGGATATGGGTGAGCAGTTCTTC	CASSLDMGEQFF
NA	TRBD1	TRBV13	TRBJ1-5	TGTGCCAGCAGCTTAGGCCCGGGAAGGGACAGGGAGTTCAATCAGCCCCAGCATTTT	CASSLGPGRDREFNQPQHF
NA	NA	TRBV6-4	TRBJ2-2	TGTGCCAGCAGTGACCCCAGCGGTTCCGGGGAGCTGTTTTTT	CASSDPSGSGELFF
few	NA	TRBV11-2	TRBJ2-5	TGTGCCAGCAGCTTGGGGGGCTCCCCTCAGACCCAGTACTTC	CASSLGGSPQTQYF
few	NA	TRBV29-1	TRBJ1-2	TGCAGCGAGAGGACGGGCTATGGCTACACCTTC	CSERTGYGYTF
few	NA	TRBV2	TRBJ2-3	TGTGCCAGCAACCCGATAAGAGGATACGGCACAGATACGCAGTATTTT	CASNPIRGYGTDTQYF
many	NA	TRBV6-2/TRBV6-3	TRBJ1-1	TGTGCCAGCAGACAACAGGGTTTATCTGAAGCTTTCTTT	CASRQQGLSEAFF
few	NA	TRBV12-3/TRBV12-4	TRBJ2-3	TGTGCCAGCAGGATAGCGACTACGAGGTCAGATACGCAGTATTTT	CASRIATTRSDTQYF
many	TRBD1	TRBV3-1	TRBJ1-5	TGTGCCAGCAGCCAAGGGGAGGACAGGGGTATTCCCCAGCATTTT	CASSQGEDRGIPQHF
NA	NA	TRBV5-6	TRBJ1-1	TGTGCCAGCAGCTGGGATGCGGGGGAAGCTTTCTTT	CASSWDAGEAFF
NA	TRBD2	TRBV6-2/TRBV6-3	TRBJ2-1	TGTGCCAGCAGACGACCGGGACTAGCGGCCTCCTACAATGAGCAGTTCTTC	CASRRPGLAASYNEQFF
many	NA	TRBV4-3	TRBJ2-7	TGCGCCAGCAGCCAAGATCGGGGCCTCTCCTACGAGCAGTACTTC	CASSQDRGLSYEQYF
few	TRBD1	TRBV2	TRBJ2-1	TGTGCCAGCAGTGAAGTGGGACAGGGGGCTTACAATGAGCAGTTCTTC	CASSEVGQGAYNEQFF
few	NA	TRBV14	TRBJ1-1	TGTGCCAGCAGCCAAGAGGGGGCCAGGACTTTCTTT	CASSQEGARTFF
few	TRBD1	TRBV5-4	TRBJ2-2	TGTGCCAGCAGCTCCGGGACAGGCTGGGCCGGGGAGCTGTTTTTT	CASSSGTGWAGELFF
many	NA	TRBV14	TRBJ2-1	TGTGCCAGCAGACGGACAGCCTATCATAGTGAGCAGTTCTTC	CASRRTAYHSEQFF
NA	TRBD2	TRBV9	TRBJ2-1	TGTGCCAGCAGCGCCGTCTTAGCGGGGGGCTACAATGAGCAGTTCTTC	CASSAVLAGGYNEQFF
many	TRBD1	TRBV6-1	TRBJ1-5	TGTGCCAGCAGTGAAGAGCGGACAGGGCCCTACAATCAGCCCCAGCATTTT	CASSEERTGPYNQPQHF
few	NA	TRBV6-2/TRBV6-3	TRBJ2-7	TGTGCCAGCAGTAACAGGGGACTTGGGACCTACGAGCAGTACTTC	CASSNRGLGTYEQYF